The present TCR beta chain was sequenced within a study of naive and memory T cell subsets. Germline CDR1 SGHAT, CDR2 FQNNGV. V lost 5 bases to trimming and J lost 7 bases; unmatched junction nucleotides: 10. The length of the CDR3 is 16 residues. Both TRBC1 and TRBC2 were covered by a beta constant-region primer of two equimolar oligonucleotides. TCRdb passed the UMI-ligation and nested PCR reads through MiXCR, listing each CDR3 protein once. This table has about 150,000 distinct CDR3 sequences, around 15% appearing once. The V and J genes are TRBV11-2 and TRBJ2-1, with 11 bases fitting TRBD1. The clonotype originates from a human donor in good health. The sample comprised naive CD4+ T cells from blood. DNA for the CDR3: TGTGCCAGCAGCCCTAGCCTGGACAGGGGGCGAAATGAGCAGTTCTTC. Translating it yields CASSPSLDRGRNEQFF.